This TCR beta chain was recorded in a study of tumor-infiltrating lymphocytes in primary liver carcinoma. Overall study: The study included patients who were men and women aged 30 to 69 years. Roughly 3.5 to 7.13 million productive TCRbeta reads came from each sample, comparable across tissue types.

Whole-study findings and limits: Samples were bulk unsorted, so CD4+ and CD8+ repertoires were not compared.

The blood RNA (from unsorted whole blood) was obtained, and germline DNA was also extracted. Patients were chronically HBV-infected and treatment-naive. Germline-derived CDR1 and CDR2 are LGHNA and YSLEER. This CDR3 contains 18 residues. V lost 0 bases and J 2 bases, leaving 20 bases between the germline ends. From approximately 500 ng total RNA, TCR beta cDNA was generated with a primer in the constant region. What produced the TCR beta libraries was three nested multiplex PCR rounds using slightly modified ARM-PCR. Two initial PCR rounds of approximately 10 cycles each paired TRBV1-TRBV30 forward primers with a C-beta reverse primer. MiXCR was run by TCRdb on the multiplex PCR reads, yielding one entry per CDR3 protein. The table records about 320,000 distinct CDR3 sequences, 60% to 80% of them present only once. This clonotype was found many times. Its antigen is unidentified.

This chain joins TRBV4-3 and TRBJ2-7; maybe TRBD1 (6 bases). The sequenced sample consisted of peripheral blood. This sequence was found in a man in his forties or fifties with primary liver carcinoma and hepatitis B virus infection. For the CDR3, the DNA is TGCGCCAGCAGCCAAGAGGGTGGGGGCCTGCTCCTACCCTACGAGCAGTACTTC. The encoded protein is CASSQEGGGLLLPYEQYF.